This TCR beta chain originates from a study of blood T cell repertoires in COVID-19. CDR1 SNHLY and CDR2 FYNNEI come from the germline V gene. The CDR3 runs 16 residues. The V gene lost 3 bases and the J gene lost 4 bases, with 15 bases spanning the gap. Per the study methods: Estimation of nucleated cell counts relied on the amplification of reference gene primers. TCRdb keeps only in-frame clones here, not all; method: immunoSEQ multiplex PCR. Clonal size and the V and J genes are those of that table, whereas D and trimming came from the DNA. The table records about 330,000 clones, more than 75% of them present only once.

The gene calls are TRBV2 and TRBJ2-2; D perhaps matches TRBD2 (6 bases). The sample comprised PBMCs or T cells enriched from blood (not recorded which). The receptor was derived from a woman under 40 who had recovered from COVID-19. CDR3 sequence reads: CASSEGLRILTGELFF. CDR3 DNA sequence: TGTGCCAGCAGTGAGGGACTGCGGATACTCACCGGGGAGCTGTTTTTT.